This T cell receptor beta chain was captured by sequencing in a study of CD8+ T cells in alopecia areata. Points from the study as a whole: In scalp and blood, many expanded lesional clones persisted during tofacitinib.

Treatment defined: oral pan-JAK inhibitor, 5-10 mg twice daily. As to this clone: Its specificity is unknown.

The germline V and J ends were trimmed by 3 bases and 2 bases, with 14 bases remaining between them. Germline V CDR1 and CDR2: MNHEY, SMNVEV (reference sequence). This CDR3 has 15 amino acids. Extracted from the samples, RNA was reverse transcribed into cDNA to serve as the sequencing template. Here immunoSEQ multiplex PCR was the method, and the copy in TCRdb shows in-frame clones only, minus some. The table has some 210,000 clones, over 60% seen once. The chain links TRBV27 to TRBJ2-7; maybe TRBD2 (6 bases). This sequence originates from a human donor with alopecia areata. Here the sequenced sample was CD4+ T cells sorted from blood, taken at week 44, from a patient treated with tofacitinib. The DNA for the CDR3 is TGTGCCAGCAGTTTTCGGGGGTCAACACCCTACGAGCAGTACTTC. Amino acid sequence: CASSFRGSTPYEQYF.